This T cell receptor beta chain was retrieved from a study of blood T cell repertoires in COVID-19. CDR1 LGHDT and CDR2 YNNKEL come from the germline V gene (reference sequence). The CDR3 spans 16 residues. Trimming pared 4 bases from V and 2 bases from J, leaving 12 bases between. Profiled with immunoSEQ multiplex PCR; TCRdb holds only in-frame clones, not every one. The repertoire holds tens of thousands of clones, about 89% seen once, with roughly 6.4% in the top ten. The TCR comes from a man aged 55 to 69 with active or convalescent COVID-19. Sequencing was performed on peripheral blood. The chain combines TRBV3-1 (or the pseudogene TRBV3-2) with TRBJ2-6; possibly TRBD1 for D (5 bases). In DNA form, the CDR3 reads TGTGCCAGCAGCCCTCAATTAGGGGCTGGGGCCAACGTCCTGACTTTC. Protein product: CASSPQLGAGANVLTF.